These 8 T cell receptor beta chains came from one sample sequenced in a study of shared T cell receptors in the human thymus. TCRdb keeps only in-frame clones here, not all; method: immunoSEQ multiplex PCR. Among 650,000 to 950,000 clones listed, 75% to 90% were seen once. The sample was also linked to a second study, of human thymus T cells.

The specimen was thymocytes. The receptors were sampled from a girl under three years old with a congenital heart defect.

The rearrangement joins TRBV7-2 to TRBJ1-1; the D is unclear. CDR1 and CDR2 (germline): SGHTA, FQGNSA. There are 15 residues in the CDR3. Deletions cut 0 bases from V and 1 base from J, with 9 bases between. In nucleotides, the CDR3 is TGTGCCAGCAGCTTAGCGTCTGCAGGGAACACTGAAGCTTTCTTT. Its translation is CASSLASAGNTEAFF.

V gene TRBV18 combines with J gene TRBJ2-1, with 8 bases identical to TRBD2. CDR3 length: 18 residues. Germline-derived CDR1 and CDR2 are KGHSH and LQKENI. Trimming cost V 2 bases and J 9 bases; bases outside gene matches: 18. The CDR3 sequence: CASSPVLGTRSGSGEQFF. The CDR3 DNA follows: TGTGCCAGCTCACCAGTGTTGGGGACTAGATCTGGGAGCGGTGAGCAGTTCTTC.

This chain links TRBV28 with TRBJ2-7; D uncertain. CDR1 MDHEN and CDR2 SYDVKM come from the germline V gene. The V end lost 7 bases, the J end lost 4 bases, and 17 bases lay between the germline ends. The CDR3 is 14 residues long. The CDR3 DNA is TGTGCCAGCAAAGGATGGCGAGGTGGGTACGAGCAGTACTTC. Translation gives CASKGWRGGYEQYF.

The chain couples TRBV7-2 to TRBJ2-5; maybe TRBD2 (6 bases). The germline V and J ends were trimmed by 2 bases and 13 bases, with 23 bases remaining between them. Germline loops: CDR1 SGHTA, CDR2 FQGNSA. The CDR3 is 15 amino acids. The CDR3 loop reads CASSLSRRGPLLRYF. CDR3 coding DNA: TGTGCCAGCAGCTTATCTCGGCGGGGCCCCCTCCTGCGGTACTTC.

V gene TRBV18 combines with J gene TRBJ1-1; 7 bases line up with TRBD1. The CDR3 loop spans 14 amino acids. In germline, CDR1 is KGHSH, CDR2 LQKENI. V lost 3 bases to trimming and J lost 4 bases; unmatched junction nucleotides: 5. Here the CDR3 reads CASSPRDSGTEAFF. The CDR3 DNA reads TGTGCCAGCTCACCCAGGGACAGTGGCACTGAAGCTTTCTTT.

This rearrangement joins TRBV5-1 to TRBJ1-1; TRBD1 matches at 8 bases. J lost 0 bases, V lost 5 bases, and 9 bases had no gene match. The germline V gene has CDR1 SGHRS and CDR2 YFSETQ. This CDR3 is 16 amino acids long. CDR3 bases: TGCGCCAGCAGGGGAGGACAGGGTGGAATGAACACTGAAGCTTTCTTT. It translates to CASRGGQGGMNTEAFF.

The chain joins TRBV30 to TRBJ2-4; D may be TRBD2 (5 bases). With 8 bases removed from V and 2 bases from J, the gap between germline ends came to 25 bases. Germline CDR1 GTSNPN, CDR2 SVGIG (reference sequence). The CDR3 is 17 amino acids. The DNA of the CDR3 is TGTGCCGCTACGGAGGCAACTCCTCAAGGGCCCAAAAACATTCAGTACTTC. It specifies CAATEATPQGPKNIQYF.

The chain combines TRBV25-1 with TRBJ2-7; 7 bases align to TRBD2. The CDR3 runs 15 residues. CDR1 and CDR2 from the germline V gene are MGHDK and SYGVNS. Trimming cost V 8 bases and J 6 bases; bases outside gene matches: 16. CDR3: CASSTPGRGRVEQYF. The CDR3 DNA sequence: TGTGCCAGCTCAACTCCGGGACGGGGGAGGGTCGAGCAGTACTTC.